Below are 28 T cell receptor beta chains sequenced from a single sample in a study of identical twins. Via MiXCR, TCRdb re-called the 5' RACE reads, giving one row per CDR3 protein. The sample lists 450,000 or so distinct CDR3 sequences; roughly a quarter were seen once. This same sample was also part of a study on T cells expressing NK-cell markers.

Sequencing was performed on CD4+ T cells sorted from blood. The origin of the receptors is a woman aged 18-29 years in good health.

This chain links TRBV6-5 with TRBJ1-1, with 11 bases that match TRBD1. J gave up 5 bases and V 2 bases, and 7 bases lay outside the gene matches. Per germline, CDR1 MNHEY and CDR2 SVGAGI. The CDR3 contains 16 residues. CDR3 region: CASSYLQGTGGTEAFF. CDR3 coding DNA: TGTGCCAGCAGTTACCTTCAAGGGACAGGGGGTACTGAAGCTTTCTTT.

The chain employs TRBV11-2 and TRBJ2-1; a possible D gene is TRBD2 (6 bases). Germline V gene data show CDR1 as SGHAT and CDR2 as FQNNGV. The CDR3 runs 13 residues. V lost 4 bases, J lost 9 bases, and 13 bases lay in between. The CDR3 nucleotides read TGTGCCAGCAGCTCCGGGACTCCCGGTGAGCAGTTCTTC. Translated: CASSSGTPGEQFF.

This clonotype came up a few times. The CDR3 loop is CSASAVDSAQYF. DNA for the CDR3: TGCAGTGCTAGTGCAGTGGATTCTGCCCAGTACTTC. This chain joins TRBV20-1 and TRBJ2-5; D is undetermined. V shed 3 bases and J shed 9 bases, with 14 bases lying between them. This CDR3 region has 12 residues. Germline lookup yields CDR1 DFQATT and CDR2 SNEGSKA (reference sequence).

This chain links TRBV6-5 with TRBJ2-3; TRBD2 aligns across 8 bases. The germline gives CDR1 MNHEY, CDR2 SVGAGI. This CDR3 is built from 16 residues. V was clipped by 0 bases and J by 4 bases; unmatched bases: 6. CDR3 nucleotide sequence: TGTGCCAGCAGTTACTCTACTAGCGGAAGGTCAGATACGCAGTATTTT. Protein product: CASSYSTSGRSDTQYF.

This clonotype was found a few times. The chain couples TRBV5-1 to TRBJ2-5; unclear D gene. V lost 1 base to trimming and J lost 5 bases, with 9 bases between them. Germline CDR1 and CDR2: SGHRS and YFSETQ. The CDR3 is 13 residues long. CDR3 DNA: TGCGCCAGCAGCTTGTCCAGATCGGAGACCCAGTACTTC. Protein sequence: CASSLSRSETQYF.

V usage is TRBV10-1 and J usage is TRBJ2-7, with a weak D call TRBD2 (5 bases). Germline V gene lookup returns CDR1 WNHNN and CDR2 SYGVQD (reference sequence). V lost 10 bases, J lost 2 bases, and 9 bases lay in between. The CDR3 runs to 11 residues. The CDR3 is CATREPYEQYF. CDR3 coding DNA: TGCGCCACCCGGGAACCCTACGAGCAGTACTTC.

This clonotype was picked up a small number of times. The chain links TRBV7-9 to TRBJ2-1; tentatively, D is TRBD1 (6 bases). Germline assignment: CDR1 SEHNR and CDR2 FQNEAQ (reference sequence). This CDR3 spans 15 amino acids. Trimming left V 5 bases short and J 10 bases short, with 21 bases between. The CDR3 nucleotides read TGTGCCAGCAGCCAGGGGCTTCTGGGTTCGGAAGAGCAGTTCTTC. Its translation is CASSQGLLGSEEQFF. Together with reference TRBV7-9 and TRBJ2-1, the CDR3 gives the full variable domain: DTGVSQNPRHKITKRGQNVTFRCDPISEHNRLYWYRQTLGQGPEFLTYFQNEAQLEKSRLLSDRFSAERPKGSFSTLEIQRTEQGDSAMYLCASSQGLLGSEEQFFGPGTRLTVL.

CDR3 in amino acids: CASGSGSSGETQYF. CDR3 sequence (DNA): TGTGCCAGCGGTAGCGGGAGTTCTGGAGAGACCCAGTACTTC. V is TRBV6-1 and J is TRBJ2-5; the match to TRBD2 covers 9 bases. This CDR3 region has 14 residues. Germline V CDR1 and CDR2: MNHNS, SASEGT. With 8 bases clipped from V and 4 bases from J, the junction kept 8 bases outside the gene matches.

V is TRBV12-3 or TRBV12-4 and J is TRBJ2-6; D unclear. The V and J ends lost 5 bases and 1 base respectively, with 9 bases between them. The CDR3 runs to 15 residues. As DNA, the CDR3 is TGTGCCAGCAGTCGTAGAGCTTCTGGGGCCAACGTCCTGACTTTC. It is translated as CASSRRASGANVLTF.

The chain is built from TRBV6-1 and TRBJ2-7; TRBD1 is a possible D gene (5 bases). Germline lookup yields CDR1 MNHNS and CDR2 SASEGT. This CDR3 has 14 residues. Trimming took 7 bases from V and 3 from J, leaving 16 bases between them. CDR3 protein: CASTDTGGNYEQYF. CDR3 bases: TGTGCCAGCACCGACACAGGTGGGAACTACGAGCAGTACTTC.

The V call is TRBV10-3, the J call TRBJ1-1, with 8 bases fitting TRBD1. Per germline, CDR1 ENHRY and CDR2 SYGVKD. This CDR3 region has 14 residues. The trim removed 6 bases at V and 6 bases at J, leaving 9 bases unmatched. DNA of the CDR3: TGTGCCATCAGCTTGACAGGGGATAAGGCTGAAGCTTTCTTT. It translates to CAISLTGDKAEAFF.

The sample holds a few counts of this clonotype. V is TRBV5-1 and J is TRBJ2-4; D remains unclear. Trimming took 1 base from V and 9 from J, leaving 14 bases between them. The CDR3 runs to 14 residues. Germline V CDR1 and CDR2: SGHRS, YFSETQ. Written as DNA, the CDR3 is TGCGCCAGCAGCTTGAACAATCGGGCAAGCATTCAGTACTTC. Translation: CASSLNNRASIQYF.

The rearrangement links TRBV6-5 to TRBJ2-1; unclear D gene. Germline assignment: CDR1 MNHEY and CDR2 SVGAGI. This CDR3 region has 15 residues. The ends were cut back, 0 bases at V and 10 bases at J, with 16 bases in the middle. CDR3: CASSYSRRLASEQFF. As DNA, the CDR3 is TGTGCCAGCAGTTACTCTCGCCGGCTCGCCTCAGAGCAGTTCTTC.

This clonotype was detected only once. The chain employs TRBV10-3 and TRBJ2-1; no clear D. Germline CDR1 and CDR2: ENHRY and SYGVKD. The CDR3 consists of 14 residues. Deletions cut 0 bases from V and 2 bases from J, with 5 bases between. The CDR3 protein is CAISESVPYNEQFF. The CDR3 DNA follows: TGTGCCATCAGTGAGTCGGTACCCTACAATGAGCAGTTCTTC.

This clonotype was seen only a few times. The chain is built from TRBV20-1 and TRBJ2-2; D unresolved. V lost 7 bases, J lost 5 bases, and 17 bases lay in between. The V gene's germline CDR1 is DFQATT and CDR2 SNEGSKA (reference sequence). This CDR3 comprises 14 residues. CDR3 DNA sequence: TGCAGTGTGGGTCGTCCAGGCGGAACCGGGGAGCTGTTTTTT. Amino acids: CSVGRPGGTGELFF.

The CDR3, as DNA: TGTGCCACTTCCCGGGACCAGGGGAACACCGGGGAGCTGTTTTTT. This encodes CATSRDQGNTGELFF. The genes are TRBV15 and TRBJ2-2; D may match TRBD1 or TRBD2 (5 bases each). CDR3 length: 15 amino acids. Germline CDR1 LNHNV, CDR2 YYDKDF (reference sequence). V was trimmed by 9 bases and J by 1 base, leaving 15 bases between them.

This clonotype showed up just a few times. The genes are TRBV4-3 and TRBJ2-1; TRBD2 agrees at 11 bases. The V gene's germline CDR1 is LGHNA and CDR2 YSLEER. V trimming: 4 bases; J trimming: 3 bases; junction bases outside the gene matches: 8. The CDR3 consists of 17 residues. The chain's CDR3 is CASSPKTSGISYNEQFF. The CDR3, as DNA: TGCGCCAGCAGCCCCAAGACTAGCGGGATTAGCTACAATGAGCAGTTCTTC.

This chain uses TRBV5-1 with TRBJ2-1; 7 positions agree with TRBD2. The J segment lost 4 bases and the V segment lost 0 bases, leaving 4 bases of the junction unmatched. CDR1 and CDR2 from the germline V gene are SGHRS and YFSETQ. The CDR3 length is 15 residues. The CDR3 DNA reads as TGCGCCAGCAGCTTGGGAGCGGGGACGTACAATGAGCAGTTCTTC. Translation: CASSLGAGTYNEQFF.

The rearrangement links TRBV29-1 to TRBJ2-3; D is possibly TRBD2 (5 bases). V dropped 3 bases and J dropped 9 bases, with 16 bases sitting between them. The CDR3 is 13 residues long. Germline loops: CDR1 SQVTM, CDR2 ANQGSEA. The CDR3 is CSVDSGKGWTQYF. In DNA form, the CDR3 reads TGCAGCGTTGACAGCGGAAAAGGTTGGACGCAGTATTTT.

CDR3 in DNA: TGTGCCAGCAGATATAGGAGCGGGGAGCTGTTTTTT. It translates to CASRYRSGELFF. V is TRBV12-3 or TRBV12-4 and J is TRBJ2-2; D gene ambiguous. The CDR3 has 12 amino acids. The germline V and J ends were trimmed by 6 bases and 7 bases, with 9 bases remaining between them.

This clonotype was seen only a few times. CDR3 coding DNA: TGTGCCAGCAGTGATAGCGGGGGTGGAGCCTACAATGAGCAGTTCTTC. It specifies CASSDSGGGAYNEQFF. V usage is TRBV6-1 and J usage is TRBJ2-1; 9 bases map to TRBD2. With V trimmed by 3 bases and J by 2 bases, 5 bases remained unmatched. Germline CDR1 is MNHNS and CDR2 is SASEGT. The CDR3 extends over 16 amino acids.

DNA for the CDR3: TGTGCCAGCACCTTACGGACTAGTATGGGGAATGAGCAGTTCTTC. Encoded protein: CASTLRTSMGNEQFF. The chain links TRBV12-3 or TRBV12-4 to TRBJ2-1; 7 bases align to TRBD2. The CDR3 runs to 15 residues. V dropped 7 bases and J dropped 7; count of bases not matched to a gene: 13.

This sequence joins TRBV6-1 and TRBJ2-2, with TRBD1 matching over 9 bases. CDR3 size: 14 residues. The trim removed 7 bases at V and 7 bases at J, leaving 7 bases unmatched. CDR1 MNHNS and CDR2 SASEGT come from the germline V gene. CDR3 DNA: TGTGCCAGCAAAGAACAGGGGGCTGGCGGGGAGCTGTTTTTT. Protein product: CASKEQGAGGELFF.

This clonotype was observed a few times. The chain employs TRBV7-8 and TRBJ1-1; 8 bases match TRBD1. The germline V gene encodes CDR1 SGHVS and CDR2 FQNEAQ. The trim removed 5 bases at V and 12 bases at J, leaving 14 bases unmatched. This CDR3 region has 14 residues. CDR3 coding DNA: TGTGCCAGCAGCCCTAACCTGGGACAGGAGACCTCTTTCTTT. The encoded protein is CASSPNLGQETSFF.

This chain joins TRBV6-1 and TRBJ2-7; TRBD2 matches at 8 bases. The V segment lost 10 bases and the J segment 0 bases; nucleotides outside the gene matches: 8. CDR1 is MNHNS and CDR2 is SASEGT in the germline V gene. The CDR3 length is 14 residues. CDR3: CATALAASSYEQYF. CDR3 DNA: TGTGCCACCGCACTAGCGGCCAGCTCCTACGAGCAGTACTTC.

This clonotype was picked up a small number of times. V gene TRBV18 combines with J gene TRBJ2-4, with unresolved D. The germline V gene encodes CDR1 KGHSH and CDR2 LQKENI. This CDR3 spans 15 amino acids. Trimming stripped 3 bases from V and 0 bases from J, with 9 bases between. The CDR3 DNA reads TGTGCCAGCTCACCGGACCACCTAGCCAAAAACATTCAGTACTTC. It yields the protein CASSPDHLAKNIQYF.

This clonotype occurred a few times. The rearrangement joins TRBV12-3 or TRBV12-4 to TRBJ2-2; 9 positions agree with TRBD1. The CDR3 runs to 14 residues. The V and J ends lost 2 bases and 8 bases, in that order; junction bases with no gene match: 3. CDR3 loop: CASSLRTGVGELFF. CDR3 sequence (DNA): TGTGCCAGCAGTTTAAGGACAGGGGTAGGGGAGCTGTTTTTT.

This chain connects TRBV5-1 to TRBJ2-7; 10 bases line up with TRBD1. The germline gives CDR1 SGHRS, CDR2 YFSETQ. This CDR3 contains 14 residues. V lost 2 bases and J lost 6; bases outside the gene matches: 5. The CDR3 loop is CASSFGQGGGEQYF. The CDR3 DNA is TGCGCCAGCAGCTTTGGACAGGGGGGTGGCGAGCAGTACTTC.